This entry lists 2 T cell receptor beta chains sequenced from one sample in a study of blood T cell repertoires in COVID-19. The data were produced by immunoSEQ multiplex PCR, yet TCRdb's version contains in-frame clones alone and is incomplete. The table records over 300,000 clones, about 85% of them present only once. The source material was PBMCs or T cells enriched from blood (not recorded which). The receptors here all came from a woman in her 30s who had recovered from COVID-19.

The chain recombines TRBV5-5 with TRBJ2-7; 8 nucleotides line up with TRBD1. This CDR3 is built from 15 residues. Per the germline V gene, CDR1 is SGHKS and CDR2 is YYEKEE (reference sequence). Unmatched junction bases numbered 7, after V lost 3 bases and J lost 2 bases. Here the CDR3 reads CASSSPDRGAYEQYF. The CDR3 nucleotides are TGTGCCAGCAGCTCCCCCGACAGGGGCGCCTACGAGCAGTACTTC.

This clone was seen a few times. This chain uses TRBV29-1 with TRBJ1-1; 9 bases line up with TRBD1. Germline-derived CDR1 and CDR2 are SQVTM and ANQGSEA. V was clipped by 7 bases and J by 4 bases; unmatched bases: 10. The CDR3 covers 14 residues. CDR3 DNA sequence: TGCAGCGGCATACAGGGGGCTGGAGGCACTGAAGCTTTCTTT. Encoded protein: CSGIQGAGGTEAFF. The whole variable domain, filled in from reference TRBV29-1 and TRBJ1-1, reads SAVISQKPSRDICQRGTSLTIQCQVDSQVTMMFWYRQQPGQSLTLIATANQGSEATYESGFVIDKFPISRPNLTFSTLTVSNMSPEDSSIYLCSGIQGAGGTEAFFGQGTRLTVV.